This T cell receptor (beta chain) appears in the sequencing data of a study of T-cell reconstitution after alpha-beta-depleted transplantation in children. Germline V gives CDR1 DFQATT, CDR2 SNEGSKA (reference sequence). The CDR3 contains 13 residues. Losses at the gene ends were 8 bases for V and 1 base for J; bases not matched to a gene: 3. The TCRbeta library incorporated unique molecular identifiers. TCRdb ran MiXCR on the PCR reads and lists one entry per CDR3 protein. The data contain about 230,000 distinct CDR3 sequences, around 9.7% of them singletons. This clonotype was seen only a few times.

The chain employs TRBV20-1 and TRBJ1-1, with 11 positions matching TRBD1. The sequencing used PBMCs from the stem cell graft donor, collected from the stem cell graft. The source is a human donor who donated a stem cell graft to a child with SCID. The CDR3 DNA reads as TGCAGTTCGGGACAGGGGGGGAACACTGAAGCTTTCTTT. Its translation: CSSGQGGNTEAFF.